The 30 T cell receptor beta chains presented below share a single source sample, sequenced in a study of blood T cells in healthy people across ages. The authors ran a second PCR of 7 to 11 cycles using a sample-barcoded 5' primer and a J-beta primer mix. TCRdb fed the 5' RACE reads into MiXCR, producing one record per CDR3 protein. The data show some 920,000 distinct CDR3 sequences, about 51% seen once. Specimen: blood. The receptors stem from a woman in her sixties in good health.

The chain is built from TRBV2 and TRBJ2-7; maybe TRBD1 (5 bases). The CDR3 is 15 residues long. V shed 3 bases and J shed 0 bases, with 12 bases lying between them. Looked up from germline, CDR1 is SNHLY and CDR2 is FYNNEI. CDR3 bases: TGTGCCAGCAGTGAGATTGACAGCAGCTCCTACGAGCAGTACTTC. It codes for CASSEIDSSSYEQYF. Full variable domain (remainder filled in from reference TRBV2 and TRBJ2-7): EPEVTQTPSHQVTQMGQEVILRCVPISNHLYFYWYRQILGQKVEFLVSFYNNEISEKSEIFDDQFSVERPDGSNFTLKIRSTKLEDSAMYFCASSEIDSSSYEQYFGPGTRLTVT.

The chain is built from TRBV29-1 and TRBJ1-6; D uncertain. The V and J ends lost 8 bases and 4 bases respectively, with 15 bases between them. The CDR3 spans 14 residues. CDR1 SQVTM and CDR2 ANQGSEA come from the germline V gene. CDR3 protein: CSIYRTDYNSPLHF. Here the CDR3 DNA reads TGCAGCATTTACCGGACGGATTATAATTCACCCCTCCACTTT. Looking up the rest from reference TRBV29-1 and TRBJ1-6 gives the full variable domain: SAVISQKPSRDICQRGTSLTIQCQVDSQVTMMFWYRQQPGQSLTLIATANQGSEATYESGFVIDKFPISRPNLTFSTLTVSNMSPEDSSIYLCSIYRTDYNSPLHFGNGTRLTVT.

V and J are TRBV20-1 and TRBJ2-1; D gene uncertain. The DNA end favors TRBJ2-7, so the J call may be wrong. Germline V gene data show CDR1 as DFQATT and CDR2 as SNEGSKA (reference sequence). The CDR3 extends over 13 amino acids. Here the CDR3 DNA reads TGCAGTGCTAGAGATCGTATGGGCCACGAGCAGTACTTC. This gives the protein CSARDRMGHEQYF.

In its sample, this clonotype was seen many times. V gene TRBV6-1 combines with J gene TRBJ2-1, with TRBD1 matching over 11 bases. Germline values: CDR1 MNHNS, CDR2 SASEGT. J gave up 6 bases and V 4 bases, and 2 bases lay outside the gene matches. The CDR3 is made up of 14 amino acids. This CDR3 is CASSAGQGANEQFF. Written as DNA, the CDR3 is TGTGCCAGCAGTGCTGGACAGGGGGCCAATGAGCAGTTCTTC.

This clonotype was counted a few times. This chain connects TRBV3-1 to TRBJ1-4; D is possibly TRBD1 (6 bases). Trimming stripped 1 base from V and 6 bases from J, with 12 bases between. This CDR3 comprises 15 residues. Germline lookup yields CDR1 LGHDT and CDR2 YNNKEL (reference sequence). CDR3 sequence reads: CASSQVGGRDEKLFF. DNA for the CDR3: TGTGCCAGCAGCCAAGTAGGGGGGCGAGATGAAAAACTGTTTTTT. Full variable domain (remainder filled in from reference TRBV3-1 and TRBJ1-4): DTAVSQTPKYLVTQMGNDKSIKCEQNLGHDTMYWYKQDSKKFLKIMFSYNNKELIINETVPNRFSPKSPDKAHLNLHINSLELGDSAVYFCASSQVGGRDEKLFFGSGTQLSVL.

The chain links TRBV7-2 to TRBJ2-5; D is unclear. CDR3 length: 14 amino acids. The V gene's germline CDR1 is SGHTA and CDR2 FQGNSA. Trimming stripped 9 bases from V and 1 base from J, with 15 bases between. The CDR3 sequence: CASFSRDAQETQYF. CDR3 DNA sequence: TGTGCCAGTTTCTCCCGAGACGCCCAAGAGACCCAGTACTTC.

The genes are TRBV13 and TRBJ2-1, with 9 bases matching TRBD1. With 5 bases clipped from V and 6 bases from J, the junction kept 5 bases outside the gene matches. This CDR3 spans 14 amino acids. The germline CDR1 and CDR2 sequences are PRHDT and FYEKMQ (reference sequence). The CDR3 is CASSVTGGGNEQFF. CDR3 nucleotide sequence: TGTGCCAGCAGCGTGACAGGGGGAGGCAATGAGCAGTTCTTC.

The chain joins TRBV20-1 to TRBJ2-1; possibly TRBD1 or TRBD2 for D (5 bases each). V lost 2 bases and J 7 bases, leaving 12 bases between the germline ends. This CDR3 is 13 amino acids long. Germline CDR1 and CDR2: DFQATT and SNEGSKA (reference sequence). This CDR3 reads CSARRDLGNEQFF. The CDR3 region has the DNA TGCAGTGCTAGAAGGGACCTGGGGAATGAGCAGTTCTTC.

The table lists this clonotype with a few counts. The chain is built from TRBV5-1 and TRBJ2-7; no clear D. CDR3 length: 14 residues. Germline assignment: CDR1 SGHRS and CDR2 YFSETQ. The V end lost 0 bases, the J end lost 4 bases, and 11 bases lay between the germline ends. CDR3 loop: CASSLAQLGYEQYF. The CDR3 bases are TGCGCCAGCAGCTTGGCCCAATTGGGATACGAGCAGTACTTC.

The gene calls are TRBV20-1 and TRBJ2-7; D is perhaps TRBD1 (5 bases). Trimming removed 0 bases from V and 1 base from J, with 16 bases in between. This CDR3 has 16 amino acids. The germline V gene has CDR1 DFQATT and CDR2 SNEGSKA (reference sequence). CDR3 DNA sequence: TGCAGTGCTAGAGAGGAAGAAGGGGTTCTGTCCTACGAGCAGTACTTC. Translating gives CSAREEEGVLSYEQYF.

The J gene is TRBJ1-1, the V gene TRBV20-1; the D gene is possibly TRBD1 (6 bases). The CDR3 loop spans 15 amino acids. V was shortened by 2 bases and J by 3 bases, with 16 bases between the two germline ends. The germline CDR1 and CDR2 sequences are DFQATT and SNEGSKA (reference sequence). The CDR3 reads CSARFGGVGDTEAFF. The CDR3 nucleotides read TGCAGTGCTAGATTCGGGGGCGTCGGGGACACTGAAGCTTTCTTT.

About this clonotype: Given the absence of the conserved phenylalanine or tryptophan at the CDR3 end, a read error is likely. CDR3 loop: CASSSPLSGANVLTY. For the CDR3, the DNA is TGTGCCAGCAGTTCACCCCTCTCTGGGGCCAACGTCCTGACTTAC. The chain combines TRBV12-3 or TRBV12-4 with TRBJ2-6; D is unresolved. The ends were cut back, 4 bases at V and 0 bases at J, with 7 bases in the middle. The CDR3 is 15 amino acids.

The genes are TRBV6-2 or TRBV6-3 and TRBJ2-1; 12 positions match TRBD2. Germline CDR1 MNHEY, CDR2 SVGEGT. Trimming at V came to 0 bases and at J to 4 bases, leaving 13 bases not matched to a gene. The CDR3 spans 20 residues. The CDR3 loop reads CASSYSSSGRAGWNYNEQFF. The CDR3 coding sequence is TGTGCCAGCAGTTACTCTTCTAGCGGGAGGGCCGGTTGGAATTACAATGAGCAGTTCTTC.

This clonotype was detected only a few times. The chain uses TRBV29-1 and TRBJ2-5, with D maybe TRBD1 (5 bases). From germline, CDR1 is SQVTM and CDR2 ANQGSEA. The CDR3 spans 13 residues. Trimming removed 5 bases at V and 7 bases at J, with 17 bases between. CDR3 coding DNA: TGCAGCGTTCTAATCCAGGGAAGAGTGACCCAGTACTTC. Translation gives CSVLIQGRVTQYF.

The chain combines TRBV20-1 with TRBJ2-3; 7 bases are a match to TRBD2. The CDR3 length is 16 residues. Germline CDR1 and CDR2: DFQATT and SNEGSKA (reference sequence). Trimming at V came to 0 bases and at J to 0 bases, leaving 6 bases not matched to a gene. As DNA, the CDR3 is TGCAGTGCTAGAGATCCTAGCGGAAAAAGCACAGATACGCAGTATTTT. This gives the protein CSARDPSGKSTDTQYF.

The V and J genes are TRBV5-1 and TRBJ2-1; 7 bases match TRBD2. The germline V gene has CDR1 SGHRS and CDR2 YFSETQ. With 5 bases clipped from V and 0 bases from J, the junction kept 2 bases outside the gene matches. CDR3 length: 14 residues. CDR3 nucleotides: TGCGCCAGCAGGCGGGAGAGCTCCTACAATGAGCAGTTCTTC. This encodes CASRRESSYNEQFF.

The J gene is TRBJ2-5, the V gene TRBV11-2; D is unclear. Per the germline V gene, CDR1 is SGHAT and CDR2 is FQNNGV. V lost 5 bases and J 7 bases, leaving 11 bases between the germline ends. The length of the CDR3 is 12 residues. CDR3 DNA sequence: TGTGCCAGCAGCGTAACCATCCGGACCCAGTACTTC. Translating it yields CASSVTIRTQYF.

This clonotype turned up a few times. The J gene is TRBJ2-3, the V gene TRBV6-5, with TRBD2 matching over 10 bases. Germline CDR1 MNHEY, CDR2 SVGAGI. The ends lost 7 bases at V and 2 bases at J; junction bases unmatched: 6. The CDR3 runs 15 residues. The CDR3 here is CASNPGLAVTDTQYF. CDR3 bases: TGTGCCAGCAATCCTGGACTAGCGGTCACAGATACGCAGTATTTT.

V and J are TRBV27 and TRBJ1-6, with TRBD1 as a possible D gene (5 bases). The V gene lost 3 bases and the J gene lost 7 bases, with 19 bases spanning the gap. Germline V gene data show CDR1 as MNHEY and CDR2 as SMNVEV (reference sequence). The CDR3 totals 17 residues. The CDR3: CASSFSPRPRGNSPLHF. The CDR3, as DNA: TGTGCCAGCAGTTTCTCTCCCCGGCCGCGGGGGAATTCACCCCTCCACTTT.

The chain is built from TRBV11-3 and TRBJ2-2, with D possibly matching TRBD2 (5 bases). Per germline, CDR1 SGHNT and CDR2 YENEEA. This CDR3 has 16 residues. The ends were cut back, 2 bases at V and 7 bases at J, with 17 bases in the middle. The CDR3 DNA reads as TGTGCCAGCAGCTTAATGGGTAGCGAGGTTGGCGGGGAGCTGTTTTTT. This translates into CASSLMGSEVGGELFF.

The rearrangement links TRBV5-1 to TRBJ2-1, with D possibly TRBD2 on 7 matching bases. Trimming left V 0 bases short and J 7 bases short, with 14 bases between. Per the germline V gene, CDR1 is SGHRS and CDR2 is YFSETQ. This CDR3 comprises 15 residues. The CDR3 reads CASSLEGGPWNEQFF. CDR3 sequence (DNA): TGCGCCAGCAGCTTGGAGGGGGGGCCTTGGAATGAGCAGTTCTTC.

The V call is TRBV5-1, the J call TRBJ2-3; no reliable D call. V lost 3 bases, J lost 0 bases, and 5 bases lay in between. The germline V gene encodes CDR1 SGHRS and CDR2 YFSETQ. The CDR3 totals 13 residues. DNA for the CDR3: TGCGCCAGCAGCTGGAACAGCACAGATACGCAGTATTTT. Translation gives CASSWNSTDTQYF. Full variable domain (outside the CDR3, taken from reference TRBV5-1 and TRBJ2-3): KAGVTQTPRYLIKTRGQQVTLSCSPISGHRSVSWYQQTPGQGLQFLFEYFSETQRNKGNFPGRFSGRQFSNSRSEMNVSTLELGDSALYLCASSWNSTDTQYFGPGTRLTVL.

J is TRBJ2-4 and V is TRBV3-1; D not certain. The CDR3 has 13 residues. V was clipped by 2 bases and J by 13 bases, with 15 bases between them. Looked up from germline, CDR1 is LGHDT and CDR2 is YNNKEL (reference sequence). The CDR3 coding sequence is TGTGCCAGCAGCCAACCTCTCTCAGGTTTCCAGTACTTC. It specifies CASSQPLSGFQYF.

This clonotype occurred a few times. The rearrangement links TRBV20-1 to TRBJ2-5; 8 nucleotides match TRBD2. From germline, CDR1 is DFQATT and CDR2 SNEGSKA (reference sequence). The J segment lost 1 base and the V segment lost 5 bases, leaving 12 bases of the junction unmatched. The CDR3 length is 16 residues. CDR3 coding DNA: TGCAGTGCTCCCCGACGGGCGGGAGGAATCCAAGAGACCCAGTACTTC. Its protein product is CSAPRRAGGIQETQYF.

V and J are TRBV7-2 and TRBJ2-3, with 11 positions matching TRBD2. The CDR3 has 16 residues. The V and J ends lost 5 bases and 6 bases, in that order; junction bases with no gene match: 10. Germline CDR1 and CDR2: SGHTA and FQGNSA. CDR3: CASSIHSGRAMDTQYF. In nucleotides, the CDR3 is TGTGCCAGCAGCATCCATAGCGGGAGGGCCATGGATACGCAGTATTTT.

The chain joins TRBV10-1 to TRBJ1-1, with D unclear. The V end lost 10 bases, the J end lost 5 bases, and 14 bases lay between the germline ends. The CDR3 runs 12 residues. From germline, CDR1 is WNHNN and CDR2 SYGVQD (reference sequence). CDR3 loop: CANGLEFTEAFF. The CDR3 DNA reads TGCGCCAACGGACTGGAATTTACTGAAGCTTTCTTT.

About this clonotype: The junction departs from the called germline gene at one end, perhaps through a read error. The chain has TRBV2 and TRBJ2-7; perhaps TRBD2 as D (5 bases). The CDR3 totals 15 residues. Germline CDR1 SNHLY, CDR2 FYNNEI. The CDR3 DNA follows: TGTGCCAGCAGCCGATCCTCACTGAGGGCCTACGGGCAGTACTTC. Translation: CASSRSSLRAYGQYF.

Points on this clonotype: A read error may produce the germline difference seen at one junction end. V and J are TRBV5-1 and TRBJ2-7; 11 bases line up with TRBD1. Germline lookup yields CDR1 SGHRS and CDR2 YFSETQ. The CDR3 has 18 amino acids. The CDR3 DNA sequence: TGCGCCAGCAGCTTGGGGGAACTAAGGACAGGGGGCTCCGACGAGCAGTACTTC. Its translation: CASSLGELRTGGSDEQYF.

This chain joins TRBV5-1 and TRBJ2-7; maybe TRBD1 (6 bases). V lost 3 bases, J lost 3 bases, and 13 bases lay in between. CDR3 length: 14 residues. CDR1 and CDR2 (germline): SGHRS, YFSETQ. CDR3 nucleotide sequence: TGCGCCAGCAGCTGGGCAGGACAGTTCTACGAGCAGTACTTC. Translated, it gives CASSWAGQFYEQYF. The full variable domain, in which reference TRBV5-1 and TRBJ2-7 provide the parts outside the CDR3, is KAGVTQTPRYLIKTRGQQVTLSCSPISGHRSVSWYQQTPGQGLQFLFEYFSETQRNKGNFPGRFSGRQFSNSRSEMNVSTLELGDSALYLCASSWAGQFYEQYFGPGTRLTVT.

The chain carries TRBV7-3 and TRBJ2-3; 9 bases are shared with TRBD2. Trimming cost V 6 bases and J 4 bases; bases outside gene matches: 17. This CDR3 has 18 amino acids. CDR1 is SGHTA and CDR2 is FQGTGA in the germline V gene. This CDR3 reads CASRPRRSGRREADTQYF. CDR3 nucleotides: TGTGCCAGCAGACCGCGTCGTAGCGGGAGACGGGAAGCAGATACGCAGTATTTT.